This T cell receptor (beta chain) was obtained from a study of T-cell reconstitution after alpha-beta-depleted transplantation in children. Notes on the study in general: The study reportedly traced alpha-beta T cells about two months after transplant to several hundred expanded graft clones. Where some patients showed high TCRbeta diversity at day 60, it came from recipient T cells and thymic progenitors that had survived.

TCRbeta library construction was performed incorporating unique molecular identifiers. TCRdb reprocessed the PCR reads via MiXCR and lists one record per CDR3 protein. In the table there are 130,000 or so distinct CDR3 sequences, around a tenth of which are singletons. This clonotype occurred many times. Its antigen remains unidentified. The junction had 11 bases not matched to a gene; V was cut back by 3 bases and J by 2 bases. The CDR3 runs 17 residues. The germline V gene has CDR1 MNHEY and CDR2 SVGAGI. The sample was PBMCs, mostly from graft donor cells, taken 180 days after TCRalphabeta/CD19-depleted stem cell transplant. This chain joins TRBV6-5 and TRBJ2-5; 8 bases line up with TRBD1. The TCR was taken from a girl under three years old who had a stem cell transplant for combined immunodeficiency, so the T cells may come from the graft donor. DNA for the CDR3: TGTGCCAGCAGTTATGGGACAGGACAGCTCCCTCAAGAGACCCAGTACTTC. This sequence encodes CASSYGTGQLPQETQYF.